This TCR beta chain emerged from a study of blood T cell repertoires in COVID-19. Looking at the study overall: Some COVID-19 samples were acute and others convalescent; all came from the United States, Italy and Spain. The cDNA or gDNA used as material had been derived from T cells, B-cell-depleted T cells, or PBMCs.

As handled by the study authors: Counts of nucleated cells, estimated from reference gene primer amplification, were obtained. This table comes from immunoSEQ multiplex PCR, and its TCRdb copy is limited to in-frame clones, with some not included. V and J calls and clone size are those listed in that table; D and trimming were worked out from the DNA. In the table there are around 280,000 clones, more than 75% of which are singletons. Germline CDR1 and CDR2: SGHRS and YFSETQ. The CDR3 runs to 16 residues. Trimming pared 0 bases from V and 6 bases from J, leaving 15 bases between. The specimen was peripheral blood. The receptor was derived from a woman aged 30 to 39 who had recovered from COVID-19. This chain joins TRBV5-1 and TRBJ2-2, with D perhaps matching TRBD2 (5 bases). CDR3 DNA sequence: TGCGCCAGCAGCTTGGCCATCGTGAGGGCCCCCGGGGAGCTGTTTTTT. This encodes CASSLAIVRAPGELFF.